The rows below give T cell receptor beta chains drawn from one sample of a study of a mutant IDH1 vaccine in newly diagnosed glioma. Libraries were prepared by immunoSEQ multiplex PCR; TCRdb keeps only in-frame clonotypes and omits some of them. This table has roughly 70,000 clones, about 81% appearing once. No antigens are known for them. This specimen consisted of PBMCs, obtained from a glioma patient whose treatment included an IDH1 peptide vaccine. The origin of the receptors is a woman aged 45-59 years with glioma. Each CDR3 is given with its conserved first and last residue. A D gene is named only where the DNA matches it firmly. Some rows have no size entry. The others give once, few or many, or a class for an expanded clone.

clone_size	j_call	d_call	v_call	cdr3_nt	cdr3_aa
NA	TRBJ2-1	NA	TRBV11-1	TGTGCCAGCAGCTTAAATGGTGGGGGGGCCGATTTTGAGCAGTTCTTC	CASSLNGGGADFEQFF
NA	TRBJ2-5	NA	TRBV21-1	NA	CASIRIVGQGAPRETQYF
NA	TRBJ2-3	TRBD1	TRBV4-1	TGCGCCACCAAAATTCTGGACAGGGGCCCAGATACGCAGTATTTT	CATKILDRGPDTQYF
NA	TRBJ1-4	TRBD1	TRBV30	TGTGCCTGGAGTAAAAACCGGGACAGAGTTCAACATGAAAAACTGTTTTTT	CAWSKNRDRVQHEKLFF
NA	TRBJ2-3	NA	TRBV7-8	TGTGCCAGCAGCTTAGGAGCGGATACGCAGTATTTT	CASSLGADTQYF
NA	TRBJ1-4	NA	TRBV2	TGTGCCAGCTGCAGGGTTGAGACAGGAAAACTGTTTTTT	CASCRVETGKLFF
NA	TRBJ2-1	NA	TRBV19	TGTGCCAGTAGTCGGGGTAGCTACAATGAGCAGTTCTTC	CASSRGSYNEQFF
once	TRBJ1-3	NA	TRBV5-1	TGCGCCAGCAGCTTGGCCCCAGGGGTTGGAAACACCATATATTTT	CASSLAPGVGNTIYF
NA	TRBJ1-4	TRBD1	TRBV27	TGTGCCAGCTCGGACAGGGGGCAGGAAAAACTGTTTTTT	CASSDRGQEKLFF
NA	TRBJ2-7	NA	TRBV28	TGTGCCAGCAGCCACACCGGGACATTATGGGAGCAGTACTTC	CASSHTGTLWEQYF
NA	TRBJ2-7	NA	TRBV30	TGTGCCTGGAGTGGTATCCACGAGCAGTACTTC	CAWSGIHEQYF
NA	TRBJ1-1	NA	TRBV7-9	TGTGCCAGCAGCTTAGCCGGGACGAACACTGAAGCTTTCTTT	CASSLAGTNTEAFF
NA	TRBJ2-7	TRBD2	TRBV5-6	TGTGCCAGCAGCAGGCTAGCGGTTTACGAGCAGTACTTC	CASSRLAVYEQYF
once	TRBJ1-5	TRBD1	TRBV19	TGTGCCAGTAGTACAAGGGGACAGTATAGCAATCAGCCCCAGCATTTT	CASSTRGQYSNQPQHF
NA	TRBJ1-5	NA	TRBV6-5	TGTGCCAGCAGTTCCTCGGGACACCCCTACCAGCCCCAGCATTTT	CASSSSGHPYQPQHF
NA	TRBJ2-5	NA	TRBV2	TGTGCCAGCAGTGAAAGGGCGGGGCTTGGGAAGACCCAGTACTTC	CASSERAGLGKTQYF
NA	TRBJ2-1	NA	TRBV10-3	TGTGCCATCAGGCTCAGGGAGGATGAGCAGTTCTTC	CAIRLREDEQFF
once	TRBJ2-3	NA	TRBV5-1	TGCGCCAGCAGCCGAGGGGACACCTACCCCACAGATACGCAGTATTTT	CASSRGDTYPTDTQYF
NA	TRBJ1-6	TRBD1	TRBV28	TGTGCCAGCAGTTTCCCCAGACAGGGTGGTAATTCACCCCTCCACTTT	CASSFPRQGGNSPLHF
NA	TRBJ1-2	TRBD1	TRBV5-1	TGCGCCAGCAGCCCGGACAGGGATCAGGGCTACACCTTC	CASSPDRDQGYTF
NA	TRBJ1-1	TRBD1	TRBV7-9	TGTGCCAGCAGCGACCGGGACAGGGTGCGTGAAGCTTTCTTT	CASSDRDRVREAFF
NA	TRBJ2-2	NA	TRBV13	TGTGCCAGCAGCTCGGGACTGGCGGTCGGGGAGCTGTTTTTT	CASSSGLAVGELFF
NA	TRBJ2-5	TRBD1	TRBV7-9	TGTGCCAGCAGCTTCCTGAGGGGACAGGGGGAAGCGGAGACCCAGTACTTC	CASSFLRGQGEAETQYF
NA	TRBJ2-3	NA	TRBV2	TGTGCCGCGGGGTGGGCAGATACGCAGTATTTT	CAAGWADTQYF
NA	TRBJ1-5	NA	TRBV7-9	TGTGCCAGCAGCTTAGGGGCAGCCAATCAGCCCCAGCATTTT	CASSLGAANQPQHF
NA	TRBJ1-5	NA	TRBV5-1	TGCGCCACCCGCTTCGGCCCCAATAGCAATCAGCCCCAGCATTTT	CATRFGPNSNQPQHF
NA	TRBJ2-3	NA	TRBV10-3	TGTGCCATCAGTGAGTCTGAGACCGGGGCAGATACGCAGTATTTT	CAISESETGADTQYF
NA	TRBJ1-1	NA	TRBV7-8	TGTGCCAGCAGCACCCTTAGGGAGATGGGCACTGAAGCTTTCTTT	CASSTLREMGTEAFF
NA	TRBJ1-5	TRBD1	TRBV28	TGTGCCAGCAGGCCGGGGACAGGGAGCAATCAGCCCCAGCATTTT	CASRPGTGSNQPQHF
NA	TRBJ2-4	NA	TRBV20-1	TGCAGTGCCAAGACAGAAAACATTCAGTACTTC	CSAKTENIQYF
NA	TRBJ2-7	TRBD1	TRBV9	TGTGCCAGCAGCGTAGACTCCGGGACAGGGAGGGGCGAGCAGTACTTC	CASSVDSGTGRGEQYF
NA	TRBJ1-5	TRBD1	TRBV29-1	TGCAGCGTACGAGAGGGGGCTTTATATCAGCCCCAGCATTTT	CSVREGALYQPQHF
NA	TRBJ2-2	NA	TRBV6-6	TGTGCCAGCGTTAACACCGGGGAGCTGTTTTTT	CASVNTGELFF
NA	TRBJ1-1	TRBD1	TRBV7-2	TGTGCCAGCAGCCCCCTTAAAACCAGGGGGATAGCTTTCTTT	CASSPLKTRGIAFF
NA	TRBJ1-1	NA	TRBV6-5	TGTGCCAGCAGTTACGAGAGCCGGAACACTGAAGCTTTCTTT	CASSYESRNTEAFF
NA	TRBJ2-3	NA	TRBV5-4	TGTGCCAGCAGCTTGAGGGTTTCAGGCACGCAGTATTTT	CASSLRVSGTQYF
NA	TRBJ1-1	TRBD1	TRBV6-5	TGTGCCAGCAGCCCCCTCGGACAGGAGAACACTGAAGCTTTCTTT	CASSPLGQENTEAFF
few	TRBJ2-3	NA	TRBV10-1	TGCGCCAGCAGTGAGGAAGGAGCGAGTACGCAGTATTTT	CASSEEGASTQYF
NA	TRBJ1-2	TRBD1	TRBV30	TGTGCCTGGAGTGGCGGCAGGGGGCTTTATGGCTACACCTTC	CAWSGGRGLYGYTF
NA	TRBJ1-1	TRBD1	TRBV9	TGTGCCAGCAGCGTAGGCGGACAGGGGAGCACTGAAGCTTTCTTT	CASSVGGQGSTEAFF
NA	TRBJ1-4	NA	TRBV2	TGTGCCACCTATGGAAAGGGGCCTACTAATGAAAAACTGTTTTTT	CATYGKGPTNEKLFF
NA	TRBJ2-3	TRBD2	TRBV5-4	TGTGCCAGCAGCCGGGAGGGGGTAACAGATACGCAGTATTTT	CASSREGVTDTQYF
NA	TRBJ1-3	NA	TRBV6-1	TGTGCCAGCAGTGAAGAGAGAAGAGGAGGGCGCGGAAACACCATATATTTT	CASSEERRGGRGNTIYF
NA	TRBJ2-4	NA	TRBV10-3	TGTGCCATCAGTGAGATGACTGGGGCGGCTAAAAACATTCAGTACTTC	CAISEMTGAAKNIQYF
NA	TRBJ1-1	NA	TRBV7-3	TGTGCCAGCAGCTCTCAGGGGTTGGGCACTGAAGCTTTCTTT	CASSSQGLGTEAFF
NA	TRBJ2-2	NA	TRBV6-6	TGTGCCAGCAGACCGGGACACTCGAACACCGGGGAGCTGTTTTTT	CASRPGHSNTGELFF
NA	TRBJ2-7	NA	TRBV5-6	TGTGCCAGCAGCCCAGGGCTCTTCTACGAGCAGTACTTC	CASSPGLFYEQYF
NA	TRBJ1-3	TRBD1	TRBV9	TGTGCCAGCAGCGCCTACTACAGGGGAGGATATGGAAACACCATATATTTT	CASSAYYRGGYGNTIYF
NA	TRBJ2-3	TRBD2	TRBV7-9	TGTGCCAGCGGAGCTAGCGGGGCGCAAGATACGCAGTATTTT	CASGASGAQDTQYF
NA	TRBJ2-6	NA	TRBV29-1	TGCAGCGTTTTGGACCAAGGGGACACATACAGGGCGGGGGCCAACGTCCTGACTTTC	CSVLDQGDTYRAGANVLTF
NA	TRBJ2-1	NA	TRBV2	TGTGCCAGCTCTCATGAGACAACCCCTCCCAATGAGCAGTTCTTC	CASSHETTPPNEQFF
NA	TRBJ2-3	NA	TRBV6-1	TGTGCCAGCACGCGGGTTAGCACAGATACGCAGTATTTT	CASTRVSTDTQYF
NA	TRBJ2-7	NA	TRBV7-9	TGTGCCAGCAGCCGCGATTGGGTCAATTCCTACGAGCAGTACTTC	CASSRDWVNSYEQYF
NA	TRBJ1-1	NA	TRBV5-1	TGCGCCAGCAGCTCGGACACGTTGAACACTGAAGCTTTCTTT	CASSSDTLNTEAFF
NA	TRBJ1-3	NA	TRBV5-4	TGTGCCAGCAGCGGAGAGAATTCTGGAAACACCATATATTTT	CASSGENSGNTIYF
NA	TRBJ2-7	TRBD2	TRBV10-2	TGCGCCAGCCTGGGACTAGCGGGGGGGTACGAGCAGTACTTC	CASLGLAGGYEQYF
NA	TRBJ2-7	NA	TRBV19	TGTGCCAGTAGTACGGGACCCTACGAGATGTGGTTC	CASSTGPYEMWF
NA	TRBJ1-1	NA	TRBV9	TGTGCCAGCAGCGTTCAAAGTACGAACACTGAAGCTTTCTTT	CASSVQSTNTEAFF
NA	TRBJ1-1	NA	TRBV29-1	TGCAGCGTAATCTCATCCGGGACAAAGGGTTTCTTT	CSVISSGTKGFF